This T cell receptor beta chain comes out of a study of OX40 agonist ivuxolimab in advanced cancers. Study background: Of the participants, approximately 44% had some prior anti-PD-1, anti-PD-L1 or anti-CTLA-4 therapy, which was allowed.

Whole-study findings and limits: What antigens the expanded peripheral T cells recognized was never established. Dose levels from 0.1 to 3.0 mg/kg saw CD4+ and CD8+ blood T cells expand clonally by week 6.

Profiled with immunoSEQ multiplex PCR; TCRdb holds only in-frame clones, not every one. The data show approximately 19,000 clones, 70% to 85% seen once. Details on this clone: The antigen remains unidentified.

The V and J ends lost 1 base and 4 bases respectively, with 10 bases between them. CDR1 is SGHTA and CDR2 is FQGNSA in the germline V gene. The CDR3 sequence is 14 residues long. The source was CD4+ or CD8+ T cells sorted from blood, collected in a trial of the OX40 agonist ivuxolimab. This sequence joins TRBV7-2 and TRBJ1-1; possible D gene TRBD1, 6 bases. The TCR comes from an adult with an advanced solid tumor such as melanoma, head and neck, liver or kidney cancer. The CDR3 spells CASSLGRGTTEAFF. Written as DNA, the CDR3 is TGTGCCAGCAGCTTAGGGAGGGGGACCACTGAAGCTTTCTTT.